The clone carrying this T cell receptor beta chain was found many times. The antigen is unknown. The sample originates from a study of identical twins. Study outcomes and limitations: One should note that invariant MAIT and iNKT cells could partly confound zero-insertion analyses. Within cord blood, abundant beta clonotypes carried fewer insertions, but memory repertoires showed no such trend. Modelling approaches yielded underestimates of out-of-frame TCR alpha sharing between monozygotic twins.

TCRdb recomputed calls from the 5' RACE reads with MiXCR, one row per CDR3 protein. Of roughly 700,000 distinct CDR3 sequences listed, about 9.4% were seen once; the top ten hold 0.8% to 1%. These data also formed part of another study, on yellow fever vaccine responses in identical twins. That investigation notes: Each twin's T cell response to the vaccine was reported to look partly convergent and partly personalized.

The clonotype was recovered from a woman younger than 30 in good health. Sequenced sample: PBMCs.

The CDR3 coding sequence is TGTGCCAGCAGTTCCTGGATCAATGAGCAGTTCTTC. Translated: CASSSWINEQFF. The chain carries TRBV6-5 and TRBJ2-1; D not certain. CDR1 is MNHEY and CDR2 is SVGAGI in the germline V gene. V lost 4 bases and J lost 6, with 7 bases in between. This CDR3 spans 12 amino acids.